This T cell receptor (beta chain) was found in a study of blood T cell repertoires in COVID-19. V shed 3 bases and J 8 bases; nucleotides not matched to a gene: 8. The germline V gene has CDR1 LNHNV and CDR2 YYDKDF (reference sequence). The CDR3 contains 16 residues. Profiling relied on immunoSEQ multiplex PCR, and the TCRdb table lists in-frame clones only, not all of them. The sample comprises roughly 100,000 clones, over 65% of which are singletons, and 6.2% rests with the top ten. Material: peripheral blood. The chain has TRBV15 and TRBJ2-1, with 12 bases matching TRBD2. The origin of this receptor is a man aged 80 or over with COVID-19, enrolled during active disease. The CDR3 DNA is TGTGCCACCAGCAGTGGACTAGCGGGAATAGGGGATGAGCAGTTCTTC. Its translation: CATSSGLAGIGDEQFF. The full variable domain, completed using reference TRBV15 and TRBJ2-1, is DAMVIQNPRYQVTQFGKPVTLSCSQTLNHNVMYWYQQKSSQAPKLLFHYYDKDFNNEADTPDNFQSRRPNTSFCFLDIRSPGLGDTAMYLCATSSGLAGIGDEQFFGPGTRLTVL.